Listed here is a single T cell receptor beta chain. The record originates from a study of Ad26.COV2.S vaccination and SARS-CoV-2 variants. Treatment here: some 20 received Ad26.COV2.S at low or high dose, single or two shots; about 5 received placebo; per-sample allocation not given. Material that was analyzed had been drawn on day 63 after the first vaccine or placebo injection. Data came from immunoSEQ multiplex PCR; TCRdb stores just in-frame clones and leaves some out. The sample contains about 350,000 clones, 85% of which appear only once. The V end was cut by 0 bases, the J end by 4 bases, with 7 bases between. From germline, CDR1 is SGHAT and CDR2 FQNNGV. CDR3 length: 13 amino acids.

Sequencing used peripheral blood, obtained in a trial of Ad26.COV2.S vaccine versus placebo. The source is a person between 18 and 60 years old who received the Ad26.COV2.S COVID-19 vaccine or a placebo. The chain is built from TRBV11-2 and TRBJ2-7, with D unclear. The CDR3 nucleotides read TGTGCCAGCAGCTTAGAACCGTTATACGAGCAGTACTTC. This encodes CASSLEPLYEQYF.